Described below is a single T cell receptor (beta chain) sequence and its context. No antigen is known for it. The data belong to a study of blood T cell dynamics during melanoma immunotherapy. Study outcomes and limitations: The study could not tell melanoma-specific clones from general immune activation. Unlike progressors, later disease-control patients had W3 repertoires gaining clonality or diversity.

Clones were read by immunoSEQ multiplex PCR, and TCRdb kept only the in-frame ones, dropping some. The data hold some 12,000 clones, with 84% observed a single time. Time point denoted: week 3, after first cycle of checkpoint inhibitor. Response was assessed by RECIST 1.1 at 12 weeks, except a couple of rapid progressors. No patient had earlier systemic cancer treatment, concurrent immunosuppressants, or another active cancer. This TCR was recovered from a human donor with melanoma. The sample here was blood, taken from a patient treated with checkpoint blockade.

CDR3 protein: CASSESSPTGIQYF. CDR3 nucleotides: TGCGCCAGCAGTGAGTCTTCTCCAACGGGCATTCAGTACTTC. The chain has TRBV10-2 and TRBJ2-4; D call uncertain. Trimming removed 0 bases at V and 9 bases at J, with 12 bases between. The CDR3 consists of 14 residues. CDR1 is WSHSY and CDR2 is SAAADI in the germline V gene.